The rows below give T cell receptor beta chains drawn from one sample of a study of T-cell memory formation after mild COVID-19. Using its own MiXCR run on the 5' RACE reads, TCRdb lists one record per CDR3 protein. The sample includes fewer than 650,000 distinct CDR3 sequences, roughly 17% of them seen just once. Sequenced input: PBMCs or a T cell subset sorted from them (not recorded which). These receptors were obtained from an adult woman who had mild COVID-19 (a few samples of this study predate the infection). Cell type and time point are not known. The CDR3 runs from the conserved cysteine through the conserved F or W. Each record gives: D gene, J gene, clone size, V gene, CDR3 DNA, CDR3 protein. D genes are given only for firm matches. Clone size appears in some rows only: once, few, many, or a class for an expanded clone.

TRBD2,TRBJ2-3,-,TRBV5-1,TGCGCCAGCAGCTTCGGCGGGAGGTCGACAGATACGCAGTATTTT,CASSFGGRSTDTQYF
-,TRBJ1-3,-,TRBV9,TGTGCCAGCAGCCCTAGGGGCCCCCCGGGCTTAAGCACCATATATTTT,CASSPRGPPGLSTIYF
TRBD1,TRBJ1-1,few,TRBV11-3,TGTGCCAGCAGCTTAAATACAGGGGGCGAAACTGAAGCTTTCTTT,CASSLNTGGETEAFF
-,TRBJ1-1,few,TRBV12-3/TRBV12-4,TGTGCCAGCAGTCCCCGGGACGGAGTGGGCACTGAAGCTTTCTTT,CASSPRDGVGTEAFF
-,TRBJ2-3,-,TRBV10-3,TGTGCCATCAGTGTTCATAGCACAGATACGCAGTATTTT,CAISVHSTDTQYF
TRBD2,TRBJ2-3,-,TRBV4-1,TGCGCCAGCAGCCAAGGACGGTTACTAGCGGGGGCACTATCAGATACGCAGTATTTT,CASSQGRLLAGALSDTQYF
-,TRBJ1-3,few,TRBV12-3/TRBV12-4,TGTGCCAGCAGTATACAGGGCTCTGGAAACACCATATATTTT,CASSIQGSGNTIYF
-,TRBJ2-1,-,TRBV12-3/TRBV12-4,TGTGCCAGCAGTACGGGGACCGCCCAAGGGGGTGAGCAGTTCTTC,CASSTGTAQGGEQFF
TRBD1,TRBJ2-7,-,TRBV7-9,TGTGCCAGCAGCTTTGCGACAGGGGGCCGACCCGAGCAGTACTTC,CASSFATGGRPEQYF
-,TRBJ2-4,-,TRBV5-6,TGTGCCAGCAGCTCCGGAGGGGGGCGAGGGTACTTC,CASSSGGGRGYF
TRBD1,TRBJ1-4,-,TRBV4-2,TGTGCCAGCAGCCAAGGGCGCAGGGGGAGGAATGAAAAACTGTTTTTT,CASSQGRRGRNEKLFF
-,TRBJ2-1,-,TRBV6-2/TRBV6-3,TGTGCCAGCACCCTTTCGGGATACAATGAGCAGTTCTTC,CASTLSGYNEQFF
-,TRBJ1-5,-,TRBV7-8,TGTGCCAGCAGCTTAGGAGGAGGCGGTCCGAAATTAGGGCCCCAGCATTTT,CASSLGGGGPKLGPQHF
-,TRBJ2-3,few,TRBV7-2,TGTGCCAGCGGGGCGGGAGATACGCAGTATTTT,CASGAGDTQYF
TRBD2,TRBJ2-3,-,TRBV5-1,TGCGCCAGCAGTATGTCTAGCGGGAGCACAGATACGCAGTATTTT,CASSMSSGSTDTQYF
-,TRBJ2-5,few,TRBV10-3,TGTGCCATCAGTGATCGAGACGAAGAGACCCAGTACTTC,CAISDRDEETQYF
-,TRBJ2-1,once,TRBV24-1,TGTGCCACCAGTGACCCGGGACTCAGGGATGAGCAGTTCTTC,CATSDPGLRDEQFF
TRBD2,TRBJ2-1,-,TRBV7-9,TGTGCCAGCAGCCCCTTTGGTGGGGCGGGAGGATCATACAATGAGCAGTTCTTC,CASSPFGGAGGSYNEQFF
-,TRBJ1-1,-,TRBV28,TGTGCCAGCGGTACCCCCACGGGGCAGAACACTGAAGCTTTCTTT,CASGTPTGQNTEAFF
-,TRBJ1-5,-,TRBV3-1,TGTGCCAGCAGCCAGGGGAACAATCAGCCCCAGCATTTT,CASSQGNNQPQHF
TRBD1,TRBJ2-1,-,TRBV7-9,TGTGCCAGCAGCTTAGATGGGACAGGGGTTTACAATGAGCAGTTCTTC,CASSLDGTGVYNEQFF
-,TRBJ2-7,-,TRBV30,TGTGCCTGGAACCTAGCGAAGCGCGAGCAGTACTTC,CAWNLAKREQYF
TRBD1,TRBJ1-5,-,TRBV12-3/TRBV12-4,TGTGCCAGCAGCCGACAGGGTTCGACTCAGCCCCAGCATTTT,CASSRQGSTQPQHF
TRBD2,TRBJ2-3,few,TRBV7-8,TGTGCCAGCAGCACACTAGGGACTAGCGGGGGGCCCACAGATACGCAGTATTTT,CASSTLGTSGGPTDTQYF
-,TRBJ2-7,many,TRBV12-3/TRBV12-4,TGTGCCAGCAGTCGCCGCTACGAGCAGTACTTC,CASSRRYEQYF
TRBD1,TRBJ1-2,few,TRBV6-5,TGTGCCAGCAGTTACATATCGGGGACAGGAAGACATGGCTACACCTTC,CASSYISGTGRHGYTF
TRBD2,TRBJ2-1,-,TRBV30,TGTGCCTGCCCTGGGACTTACCGGGGGGGTGAGCAGTTCTTC,CACPGTYRGGEQFF
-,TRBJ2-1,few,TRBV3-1,TGTGCCAGCAGCCAAGTTGTATACTATGAGCAGTTCTTC,CASSQVVYYEQFF
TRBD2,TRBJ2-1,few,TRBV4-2,TGTGCCAGCAGCCAACCGGGACTAGCGGGAGATAATGAGCAGTTCTTC,CASSQPGLAGDNEQFF